A single sample is the source of the 5 T cell receptor beta chains below, sequenced in a study of PD-1 blockade in classical Hodgkin lymphoma. Brentuximab vedotin exposure varied, and every patient relapsed after autologous stem cell transplantation. Using immunoSEQ multiplex PCR, the repertoire was profiled, and TCRdb retains in-frame clones only, with some absent. The sample consists of tens of thousands of clones, roughly nine tenths of them appearing once. The material was peripheral blood mononuclear cells (PBMCs), obtained at baseline. These receptors came from a human donor with classical Hodgkin lymphoma.

The genes are TRBV30 and TRBJ2-5; D assignment may be TRBD1 or TRBD2 (5 bases each). Deletions cut 5 bases from V and 1 base from J, with 11 bases between. The CDR3 is made up of 13 amino acids. The germline V gene has CDR1 GTSNPN and CDR2 SVGIG (reference sequence). The CDR3 nucleotides read TGTGCCTGGGCCCTCGGGACCCAAGAGACCCAGTACTTC. Translating it yields CAWALGTQETQYF.

The V and J genes are TRBV19 and TRBJ2-6, with D tentatively TRBD2 (7 bases). The CDR3 sequence is 17 residues long. The germline V and J ends were trimmed by 6 bases and 0 bases, with 15 bases remaining between them. Germline V gene lookup returns CDR1 LNHDA and CDR2 SQIVND (reference sequence). CDR3 coding DNA: TGTGCCAGTAGAGTGGGAGGGGGTAGCTCTGGGGCCAACGTCCTGACTTTC. Protein sequence: CASRVGGGSSGANVLTF.

The chain carries TRBV5-8 and TRBJ2-1, with a weak D call TRBD1 (6 bases). The CDR3 is 13 amino acids. Germline V CDR1 and CDR2: SGHTS, YDEGEE. V was shortened by 4 bases and J by 7 bases, with 12 bases between the two germline ends. As DNA, the CDR3 is TGTGCCAGCAGCCTGAACAGGGTAAATGAGCAGTTCTTC. Translated: CASSLNRVNEQFF.

The V and J genes are TRBV25-1 and TRBJ2-4, with a weak D call TRBD1 (6 bases). CDR1 MGHDK and CDR2 SYGVNS come from the germline V gene. The length of the CDR3 is 16 residues. Trimming shortened V by 2 bases and J by 0 bases, and 11 bases separated the two germline ends. CDR3 in DNA: TGTGCCAGCAGTGAACAAGACAGGCTAGCCAAAAACATTCAGTACTTC. Translation: CASSEQDRLAKNIQYF. Combining the CDR3 with reference TRBV25-1 and TRBJ2-4 gives the whole variable domain EADIYQTPRYLVIGTGKKITLECSQTMGHDKMYWYQQDPGMELHLIHYSYGVNSTEKGDLSSESTVSRIRTEHFPLTLESARPSHTSQYLCASSEQDRLAKNIQYFGAGTRLSVL.

The rearrangement joins TRBV11-2 to TRBJ1-4; 7 positions agree with TRBD1. This CDR3 comprises 16 residues. V shed 5 bases, J shed 2 bases, and the junction held 8 bases outside the gene matches. Germline V lookup: CDR1 SGHAT, CDR2 FQNNGV. CDR3 DNA sequence: TGTGCCAGCAGCCCGGCGCAGGGACAGACTAATGAAAAACTGTTTTTT. Protein: CASSPAQGQTNEKLFF.